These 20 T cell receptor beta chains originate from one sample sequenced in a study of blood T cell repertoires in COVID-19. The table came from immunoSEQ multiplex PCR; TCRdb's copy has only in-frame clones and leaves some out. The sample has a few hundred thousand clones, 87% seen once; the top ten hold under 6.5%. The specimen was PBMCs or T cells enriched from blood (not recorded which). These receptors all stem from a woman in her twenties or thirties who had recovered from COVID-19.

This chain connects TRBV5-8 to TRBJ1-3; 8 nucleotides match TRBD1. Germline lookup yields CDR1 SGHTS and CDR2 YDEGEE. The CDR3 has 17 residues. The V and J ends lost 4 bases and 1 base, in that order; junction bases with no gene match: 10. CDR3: CASSVPGTGFSGNTIYF. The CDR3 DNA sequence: TGTGCCAGCAGCGTGCCGGGGACAGGCTTTTCTGGAAACACCATATATTTT.

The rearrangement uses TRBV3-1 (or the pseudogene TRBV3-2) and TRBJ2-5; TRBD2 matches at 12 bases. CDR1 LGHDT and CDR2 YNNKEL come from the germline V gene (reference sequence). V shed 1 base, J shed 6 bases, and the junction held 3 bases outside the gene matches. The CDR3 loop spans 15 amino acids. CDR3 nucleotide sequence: TGTGCCAGCAGCCAAGTGACTAGCGGGGGAAAGACCCAGTACTTC. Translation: CASSQVTSGGKTQYF.

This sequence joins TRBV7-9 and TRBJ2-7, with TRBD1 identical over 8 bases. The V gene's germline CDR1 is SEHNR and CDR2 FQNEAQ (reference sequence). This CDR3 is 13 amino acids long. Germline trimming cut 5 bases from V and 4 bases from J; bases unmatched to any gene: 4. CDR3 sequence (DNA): TGTGCCAGCAGCACGCGACAGGGGTACGAGCAGTACTTC. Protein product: CASSTRQGYEQYF.

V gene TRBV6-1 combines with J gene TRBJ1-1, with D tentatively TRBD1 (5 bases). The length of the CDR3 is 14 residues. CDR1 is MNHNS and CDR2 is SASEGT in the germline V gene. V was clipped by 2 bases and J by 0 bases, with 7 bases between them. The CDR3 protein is CASSERQLNTEAFF. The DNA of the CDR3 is TGTGCCAGCAGTGAACGACAGCTGAACACTGAAGCTTTCTTT.

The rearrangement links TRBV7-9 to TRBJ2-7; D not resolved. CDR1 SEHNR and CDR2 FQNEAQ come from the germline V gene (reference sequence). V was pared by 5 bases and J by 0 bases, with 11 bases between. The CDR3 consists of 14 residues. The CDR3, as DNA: TGTGCCAGCAGCCCCCCCTTAGACTCCTACGAGCAGTACTTC. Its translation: CASSPPLDSYEQYF. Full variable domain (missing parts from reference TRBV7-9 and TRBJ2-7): DTGVSQNPRHKITKRGQNVTFRCDPISEHNRLYWYRQTLGQGPEFLTYFQNEAQLEKSRLLSDRFSAERPKGSFSTLEIQRTEQGDSAMYLCASSPPLDSYEQYFGPGTRLTVT.

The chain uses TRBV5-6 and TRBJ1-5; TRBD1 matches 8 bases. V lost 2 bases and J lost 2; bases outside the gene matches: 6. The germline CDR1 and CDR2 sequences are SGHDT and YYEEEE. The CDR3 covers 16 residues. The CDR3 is CASSLYQGAGNQPQHF. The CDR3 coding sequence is TGTGCCAGCAGCTTATATCAGGGGGCGGGCAATCAGCCCCAGCATTTT. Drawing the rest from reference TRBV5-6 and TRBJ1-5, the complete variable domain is DAGVTQSPTHLIKTRGQQVTLRCSPKSGHDTVSWYQQALGQGPQFIFQYYEEEERQRGNFPDRFSGHQFPNYSSELNVNALLLGDSALYLCASSLYQGAGNQPQHFGDGTRLSIL.

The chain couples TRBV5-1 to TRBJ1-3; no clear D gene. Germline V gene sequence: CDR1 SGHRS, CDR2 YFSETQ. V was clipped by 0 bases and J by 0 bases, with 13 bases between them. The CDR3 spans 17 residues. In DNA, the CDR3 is TGCGCCAGCAGCTTGGGAAATACAGCCAGCTCTGGAAACACCATATATTTT. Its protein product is CASSLGNTASSGNTIYF.

CDR3 protein: CASSPFRGTGIFTEAFF. The CDR3 DNA follows: TGTGCCAGCAGCCCCTTCAGGGGGACAGGGATTTTTACTGAAGCTTTCTTT. J is TRBJ1-1 and V is TRBV7-2, with 9 bases identical to TRBD1. V gave up 5 bases and J gave up 5 bases; unmatched junction bases: 15. CDR1 is SGHTA, CDR2 FQGNSA, per germline. The CDR3 sequence is 17 residues long.

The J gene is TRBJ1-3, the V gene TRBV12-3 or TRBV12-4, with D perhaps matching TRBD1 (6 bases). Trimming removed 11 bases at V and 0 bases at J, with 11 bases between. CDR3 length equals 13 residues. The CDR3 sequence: CAGQRSSGNTIYF. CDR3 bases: TGTGCCGGACAGAGAAGCTCTGGAAACACCATATATTTT.

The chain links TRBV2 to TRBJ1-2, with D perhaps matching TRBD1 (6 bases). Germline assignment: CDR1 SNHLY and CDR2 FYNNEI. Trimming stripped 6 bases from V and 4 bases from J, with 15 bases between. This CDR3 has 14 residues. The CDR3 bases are TGTGCCAGCAGCACGGTACAGGGCTTCTATGGCTACACCTTC. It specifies CASSTVQGFYGYTF.

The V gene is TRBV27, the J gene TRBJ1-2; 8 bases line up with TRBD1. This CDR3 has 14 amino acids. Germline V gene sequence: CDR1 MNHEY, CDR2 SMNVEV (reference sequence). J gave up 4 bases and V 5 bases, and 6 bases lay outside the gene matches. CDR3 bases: TGTGCCAGCAGTCTAAACAGGGGGGTCTATGGCTACACCTTC. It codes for CASSLNRGVYGYTF.

CDR3 bases: TGTGCCAGCAGTGGGGACAGGGGGGATTATGGCTACACCTTC. Translating gives CASSGDRGDYGYTF. The V call is TRBV2, the J call TRBJ1-2, with 11 bases aligning to TRBD1. This CDR3 is 14 amino acids long. Germline lookup yields CDR1 SNHLY and CDR2 FYNNEI. Unmatched junction bases numbered 3, after V lost 4 bases and J lost 5 bases.

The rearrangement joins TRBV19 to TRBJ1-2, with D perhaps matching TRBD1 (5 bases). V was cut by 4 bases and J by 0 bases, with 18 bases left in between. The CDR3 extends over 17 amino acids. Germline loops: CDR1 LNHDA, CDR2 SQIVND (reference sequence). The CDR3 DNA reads TGTGCCAGTAGTACCACCCCGGGGGGGGTCACTAACTATGGCTACACCTTC. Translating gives CASSTTPGGVTNYGYTF.

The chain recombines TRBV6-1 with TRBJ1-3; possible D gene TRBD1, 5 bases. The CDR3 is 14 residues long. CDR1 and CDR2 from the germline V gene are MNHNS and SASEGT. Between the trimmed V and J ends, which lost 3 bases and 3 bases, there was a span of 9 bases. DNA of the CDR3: TGTGCCAGCAGTGATTTAGGGGTTGGAAACACCATATATTTT. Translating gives CASSDLGVGNTIYF.

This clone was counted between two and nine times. The CDR3 DNA sequence: TGTGCCAGCAGCACCGGTCAAGGGCAGGGTGGGGGCTACACCTTC. Amino acids: CASSTGQGQGGGYTF. The gene calls are TRBV5-4 and TRBJ1-2; perhaps TRBD1 as D (5 bases). V lost 4 bases and J 8 bases, leaving 21 bases between the germline ends. This CDR3 comprises 15 residues. The germline CDR1 and CDR2 sequences are SGHNT and YYREEE (reference sequence).

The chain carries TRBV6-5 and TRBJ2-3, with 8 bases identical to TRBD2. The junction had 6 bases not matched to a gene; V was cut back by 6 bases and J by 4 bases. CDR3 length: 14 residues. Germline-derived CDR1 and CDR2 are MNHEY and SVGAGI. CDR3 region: CASSRTSLPDTQYF. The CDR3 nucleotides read TGTGCCAGCAGCCGGACTAGCCTCCCAGATACGCAGTATTTT.

CDR3 sequence reads: CAWSPRGRAYNEQFF. Here the CDR3 DNA reads TGTGCCTGGAGCCCGCGGGGGAGGGCCTACAATGAGCAGTTCTTC. The chain is built from TRBV30 and TRBJ2-1; TRBD2 matches at 7 bases. The CDR3 loop spans 15 amino acids. Germline assignment: CDR1 GTSNPN and CDR2 SVGIG (reference sequence). V lost 3 bases, J lost 2 bases, and 7 bases stayed unmatched. Supplemented by reference TRBV30 and TRBJ2-1, the full variable domain reads SQTIHQWPATLVQPVGSPLSLECTVEGTSNPNLYWYRQAAGRGLQLLFYSVGIGQISSEVPQNLSASRPQDRQFILSSKKLLLSDSGFYLCAWSPRGRAYNEQFFGPGTRLTVL.

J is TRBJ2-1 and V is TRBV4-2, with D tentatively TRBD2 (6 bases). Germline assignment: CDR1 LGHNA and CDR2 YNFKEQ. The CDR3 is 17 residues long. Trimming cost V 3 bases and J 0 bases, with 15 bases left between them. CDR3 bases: TGTGCCAGCAGCCAGGCGGGACTCCGTAGCTCCTACAATGAGCAGTTCTTC. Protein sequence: CASSQAGLRSSYNEQFF.

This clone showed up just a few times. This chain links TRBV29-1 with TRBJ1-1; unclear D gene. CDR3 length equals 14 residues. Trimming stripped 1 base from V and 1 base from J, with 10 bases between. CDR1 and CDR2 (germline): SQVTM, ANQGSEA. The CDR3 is CSVEATGKNTEAFF. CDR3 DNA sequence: TGCAGCGTTGAAGCAACCGGGAAGAACACTGAAGCTTTCTTT.

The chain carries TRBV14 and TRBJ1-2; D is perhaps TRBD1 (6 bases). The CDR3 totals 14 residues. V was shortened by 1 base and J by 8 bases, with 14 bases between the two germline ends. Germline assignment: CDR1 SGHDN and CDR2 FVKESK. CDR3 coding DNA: TGTGCCAGCAGCCAAGGTAACAGGGCGATCGGCTACACCTTC. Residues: CASSQGNRAIGYTF.